The 9 T cell receptor beta chains reported below all come from one sample, sequenced in a study of esophageal squamous cell carcinoma under preoperative chemotherapy. Each CDR3 protein gets one entry after TCRdb re-called the PCR reads with MiXCR. The sample includes roughly 10,000 distinct CDR3 sequences, more than 60% of them seen just once. The time point was: after preoperative PTX-NDP chemotherapy. Sample acquisition took place from a patient given preoperative chemotherapy. All receptors come from a human donor with esophageal squamous cell carcinoma. The donor label of this sample is uncertain.

This chain uses TRBV6-1 with TRBJ2-1, with 11 bases fitting TRBD2. The V segment lost 8 bases and the J segment 9 bases; nucleotides outside the gene matches: 9. Germline V CDR1 and CDR2: MNHNS, SASEGT. The CDR3 has 14 residues. The CDR3 region is CASQLAGAGSEQFF. In DNA, the CDR3 is TGTGCCAGCCAACTAGCGGGAGCCGGAAGTGAGCAGTTCTTC.

By sample fraction, this clonotype is medium-sized. The rearrangement links TRBV6-1 to TRBJ2-1; no clear D. The DNA end favors TRBJ2-7, so the J call may be wrong. There are 11 residues in the CDR3. CDR1 and CDR2 from the germline V gene are MNHNS and SASEGT. CDR3 sequence: CASSGKWEQYF. The CDR3 region has the DNA TGTGCCAGCAGTGGGAAGTGGGAGCAGTACTTC.

The rearrangement joins TRBV6-1 to TRBJ1-6, with TRBD1 as a possible D gene (6 bases). This CDR3 region has 13 residues. The V gene's germline CDR1 is MNHNS and CDR2 SASEGT. V was pared by 0 bases and J by 17 bases, with 14 bases between. The CDR3 nucleotides read TGTGCCAGCAGTGAAGCAATAGGAGGGGGAATCCACTTT. This codes for CASSEAIGGGIHF.

A remark on this clonotype: A junction end diverges from the germline sequence, so it may reflect a read error. V is TRBV6-1 and J is TRBJ2-1; TRBD2 matches at 7 bases. The CDR3 extends over 12 amino acids. In germline, CDR1 is MNHNS, CDR2 SASEGT. DNA for the CDR3: TGTGCGGGCAGTGCGACGAGCGGGGAGCTGTTTTTC. Translating gives CAGSATSGELFF.

The rearrangement uses TRBV6-1 and TRBJ2-1; D perhaps matches TRBD1 (5 bases). The DNA end is a closer match to TRBJ2-7, so the J assignment may be wrong. The germline gives CDR1 MNHNS, CDR2 SASEGT. The CDR3 covers 14 residues. This CDR3 reads CASSVQLGAYEQYF. The CDR3 nucleotides read TGTGCCAGCAGCGTACAGCTAGGGGCCTACGAGCAGTACTTC.

The chain couples TRBV6-1 to TRBJ2-4, with 8 nucleotides matching TRBD1. The J call may be faulty, since TRBJ2-5 better matches the DNA end. This CDR3 comprises 15 residues. Germline V CDR1 and CDR2: MNHNS, SASEGT. CDR3 coding DNA: TGTGCCAGCAGTGCCCTAGGGACAGGTTTAGAGACCCAGTACTTC. Its translation is CASSALGTGLETQYF.

The chain carries TRBV28 and TRBJ2-1; perhaps TRBD1 as D (6 bases). The J call may be wrong; the DNA end is better matched by TRBJ2-5. The germline gives CDR1 MDHEN, CDR2 SYDVKM. The CDR3 spans 14 residues. The CDR3 loop is CASSPRQAQETQYF. CDR3 bases: TGTGCCAGCAGTCCCCGACAGGCCCAAGAGACCCAGTACTTC.

As DNA, the CDR3 is TGTGCCAGCAGTTCACCCCCCCGGGAGCTGTTTTTT. Amino acids: CASSSPPRELFF. The chain combines TRBV6-2 or TRBV6-3 with TRBJ2-2, with unresolved D. The germline gives CDR1 MNHEY, CDR2 SVGEGT. The germline V and J ends were trimmed by 4 bases and 9 bases, with 9 bases remaining between them. CDR3 size: 12 residues.

Comments on this clonotype: The junction departs from the called germline gene at one end, perhaps through a read error. V gene TRBV7-2 combines with J gene TRBJ2-4; D may correspond to TRBD1 or TRBD2 (5 bases each). Germline V lookup: CDR1 SGHTA, CDR2 FQGNSA. The CDR3 covers 16 residues. The CDR3: CASSAPGRRGKDMQYF. CDR3 DNA sequence: TGTGCGAGCAGCGCACCGGGGCGGAGAGGCAAAGATATGCAGTATTTC.